This TCR beta chain is from a study of cytomegalovirus exposure and HLA in healthy donors. The count of this clone is one. Its antigen is as yet unknown. Study results and caveats: Later on, a genetic analysis was performed. It linked a missense variant in DCLRE1C with V- and J-gene trimming of TCR beta.

Unrecorded immune exposures were likely, despite nominal health at sampling. 60 Vbeta and 13 Jbeta primers were used in PCR. Data came from immunoSEQ multiplex PCR; TCRdb stores just in-frame clones and leaves some out. In the table there are around 140,000 clones, approximately 80% of which are singletons. Trimming took 4 bases from V and 0 from J, leaving 15 bases between them. Germline V lookup: CDR1 SGHRS, CDR2 YFSETQ. The CDR3 has 16 residues. The chain links TRBV5-1 to TRBJ2-3; maybe TRBD2 (7 bases). Specimen: PBMCs. This receptor was obtained from a male donor in good health and CMV-seronegative. This CDR3 reads CASSLRTAGSTDTQYF. The CDR3 nucleotides are TGCGCCAGCAGCCTTAGGACAGCGGGGAGCACAGATACGCAGTATTTT.